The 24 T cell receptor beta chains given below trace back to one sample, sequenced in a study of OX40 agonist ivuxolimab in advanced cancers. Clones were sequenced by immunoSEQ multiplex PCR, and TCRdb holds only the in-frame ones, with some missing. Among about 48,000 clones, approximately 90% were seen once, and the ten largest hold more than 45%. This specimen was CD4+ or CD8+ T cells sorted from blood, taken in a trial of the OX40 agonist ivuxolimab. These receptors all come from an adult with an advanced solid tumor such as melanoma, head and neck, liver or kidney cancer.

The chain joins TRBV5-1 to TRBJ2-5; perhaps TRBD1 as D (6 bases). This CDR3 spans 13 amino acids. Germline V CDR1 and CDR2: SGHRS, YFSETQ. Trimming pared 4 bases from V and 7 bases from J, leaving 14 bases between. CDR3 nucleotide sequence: TGCGCCAGCAGCCCGGACAGCGAGGCGACCCAGTACTTC. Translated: CASSPDSEATQYF.

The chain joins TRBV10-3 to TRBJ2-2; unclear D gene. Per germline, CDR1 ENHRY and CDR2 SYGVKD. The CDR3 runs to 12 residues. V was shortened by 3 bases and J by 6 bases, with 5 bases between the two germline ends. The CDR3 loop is CAISENSGELFF. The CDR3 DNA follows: TGTGCCATCAGTGAAAATTCCGGGGAGCTGTTTTTT.

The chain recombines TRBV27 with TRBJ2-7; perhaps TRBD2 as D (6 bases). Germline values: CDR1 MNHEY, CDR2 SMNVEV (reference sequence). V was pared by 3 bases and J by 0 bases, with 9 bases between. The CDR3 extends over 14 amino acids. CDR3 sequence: CASSLEGSSYEQYF. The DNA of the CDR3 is TGTGCCAGCAGTTTGGAGGGTTCCTCCTACGAGCAGTACTTC.

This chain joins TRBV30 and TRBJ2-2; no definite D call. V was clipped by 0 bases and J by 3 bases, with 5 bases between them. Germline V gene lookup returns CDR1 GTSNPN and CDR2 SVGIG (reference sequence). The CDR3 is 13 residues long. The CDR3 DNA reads TGTGCCTGGAGTGTAATACACACCGGGGAGCTGTTTTTT. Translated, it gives CAWSVIHTGELFF.

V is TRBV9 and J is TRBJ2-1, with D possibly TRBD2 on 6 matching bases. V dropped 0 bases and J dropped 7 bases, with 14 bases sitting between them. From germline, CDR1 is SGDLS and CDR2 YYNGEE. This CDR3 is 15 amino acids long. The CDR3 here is CASSVEGEELNEQFF. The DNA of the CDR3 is TGTGCCAGCAGCGTAGAAGGGGAGGAGTTGAATGAGCAGTTCTTC.

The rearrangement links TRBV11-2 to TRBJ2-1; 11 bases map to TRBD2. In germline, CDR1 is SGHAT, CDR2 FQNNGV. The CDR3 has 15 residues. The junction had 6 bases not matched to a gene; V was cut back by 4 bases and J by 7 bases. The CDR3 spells CASSSPLAGVNEQFF. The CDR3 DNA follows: TGTGCCAGCAGCTCGCCACTAGCGGGGGTGAATGAGCAGTTCTTC.

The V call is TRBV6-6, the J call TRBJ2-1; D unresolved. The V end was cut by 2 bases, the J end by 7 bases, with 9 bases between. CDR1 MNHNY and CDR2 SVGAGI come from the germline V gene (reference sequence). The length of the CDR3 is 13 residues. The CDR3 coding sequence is TGTGCCAGCAGTTACGGGGTCCGAAATGAGCAGTTCTTC. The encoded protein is CASSYGVRNEQFF.

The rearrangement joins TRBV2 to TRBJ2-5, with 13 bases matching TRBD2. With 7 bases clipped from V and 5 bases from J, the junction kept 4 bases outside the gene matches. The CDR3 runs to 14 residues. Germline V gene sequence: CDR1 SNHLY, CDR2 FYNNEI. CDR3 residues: CASTGTSGDETQYF. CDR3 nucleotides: TGTGCCAGCACTGGGACTAGCGGGGATGAGACCCAGTACTTC.

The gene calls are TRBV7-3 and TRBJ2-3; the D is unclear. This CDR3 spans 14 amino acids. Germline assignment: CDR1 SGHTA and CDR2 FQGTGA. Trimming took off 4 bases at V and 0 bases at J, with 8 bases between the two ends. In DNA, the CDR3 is TGTGCCAGCAGCTCCTGGGGTAGCACAGATACGCAGTATTTT. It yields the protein CASSSWGSTDTQYF.

CDR3 in DNA: TGTGCCAGCAGCCAAGGGACTGTCTCCTACGAGCAGTACTTC. Protein sequence: CASSQGTVSYEQYF. This rearrangement joins TRBV16 to TRBJ2-7; the D gene is possibly TRBD2 (6 bases). The CDR3 is 14 residues long. V lost 2 bases and J 0 bases, leaving 8 bases between the germline ends. The V gene's germline CDR1 is KGHSY and CDR2 FQNENV.

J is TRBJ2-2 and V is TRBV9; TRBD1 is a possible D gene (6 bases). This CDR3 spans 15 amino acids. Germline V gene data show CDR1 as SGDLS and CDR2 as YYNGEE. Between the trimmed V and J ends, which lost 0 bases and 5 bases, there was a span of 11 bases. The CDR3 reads CASSVGAGETGELFF. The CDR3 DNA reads TGTGCCAGCAGCGTAGGGGCAGGGGAGACCGGGGAGCTGTTTTTT. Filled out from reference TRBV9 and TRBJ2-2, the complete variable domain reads DSGVTQTPKHLITATGQRVTLRCSPRSGDLSVYWYQQSLDQGLQFLIQYYNGEERAKGNILERFSAQQFPDLHSELNLSSLELGDSALYFCASSVGAGETGELFFGEGSRLTVL.

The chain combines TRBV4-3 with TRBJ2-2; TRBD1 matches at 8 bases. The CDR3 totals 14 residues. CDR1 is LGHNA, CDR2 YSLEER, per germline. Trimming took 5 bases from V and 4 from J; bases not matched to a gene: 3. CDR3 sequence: CASSWDRSTGELFF. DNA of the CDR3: TGCGCCAGCAGCTGGGACAGGTCCACCGGGGAGCTGTTTTTT.

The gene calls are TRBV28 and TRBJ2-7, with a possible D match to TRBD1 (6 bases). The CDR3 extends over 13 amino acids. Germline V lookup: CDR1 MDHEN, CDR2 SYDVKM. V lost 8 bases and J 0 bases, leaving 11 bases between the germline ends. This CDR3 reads CASSGHYSYEQYF. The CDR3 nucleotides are TGTGCCAGCTCGGGACACTACTCCTACGAGCAGTACTTC.

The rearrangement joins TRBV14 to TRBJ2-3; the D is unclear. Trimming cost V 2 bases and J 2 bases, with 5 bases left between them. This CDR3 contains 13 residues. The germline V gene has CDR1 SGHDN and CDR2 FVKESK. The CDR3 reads CASSQHYTDTQYF. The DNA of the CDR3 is TGTGCCAGCAGCCAACACTACACAGATACGCAGTATTTT.

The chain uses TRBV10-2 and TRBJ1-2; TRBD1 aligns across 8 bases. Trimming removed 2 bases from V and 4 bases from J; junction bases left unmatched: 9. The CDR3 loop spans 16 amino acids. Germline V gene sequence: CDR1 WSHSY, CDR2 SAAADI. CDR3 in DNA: TGCGCCAGCAGTGAGACAGACAGGGGACGGGCCTATGGCTACACCTTC. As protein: CASSETDRGRAYGYTF.

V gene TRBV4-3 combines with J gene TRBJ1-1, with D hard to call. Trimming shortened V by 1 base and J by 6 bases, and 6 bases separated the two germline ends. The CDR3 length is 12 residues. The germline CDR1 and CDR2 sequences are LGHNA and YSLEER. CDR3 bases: TGCGCCAGCAGCCAAGCCTCCCCTGAAGCTTTCTTT. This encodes CASSQASPEAFF.

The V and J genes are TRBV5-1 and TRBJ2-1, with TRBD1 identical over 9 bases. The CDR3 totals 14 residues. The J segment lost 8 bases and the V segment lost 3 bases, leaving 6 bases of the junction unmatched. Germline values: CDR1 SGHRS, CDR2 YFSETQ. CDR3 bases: TGCGCCAGCAGCTCCGGACAGGGGAGGGATGAGCAGTTCTTC. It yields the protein CASSSGQGRDEQFF.

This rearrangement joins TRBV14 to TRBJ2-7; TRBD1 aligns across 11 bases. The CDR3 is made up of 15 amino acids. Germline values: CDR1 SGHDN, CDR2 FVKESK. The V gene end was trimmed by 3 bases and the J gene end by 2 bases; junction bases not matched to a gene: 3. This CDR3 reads CASSQGTGGAYEQYF. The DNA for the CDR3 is TGTGCCAGCAGCCAGGGGACAGGGGGAGCCTACGAGCAGTACTTC.

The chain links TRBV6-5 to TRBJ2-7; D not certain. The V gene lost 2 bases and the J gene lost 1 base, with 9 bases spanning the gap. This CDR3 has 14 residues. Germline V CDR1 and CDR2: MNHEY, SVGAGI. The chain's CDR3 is CASSYSQISYEQYF. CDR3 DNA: TGTGCCAGCAGTTACAGTCAGATATCCTACGAGCAGTACTTC.

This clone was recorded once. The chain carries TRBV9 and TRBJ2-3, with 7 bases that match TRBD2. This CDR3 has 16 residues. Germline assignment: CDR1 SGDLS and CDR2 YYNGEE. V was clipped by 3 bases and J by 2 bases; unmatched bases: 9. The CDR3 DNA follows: TGTGCCAGCAGCGAGAGTGGGGGGACTAACACAGATACGCAGTATTTT. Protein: CASSESGGTNTDTQYF.

The CDR3 spells CASSVWGDTQYF. The CDR3 region has the DNA TGTGCCAGCAGCGTATGGGGTGATACGCAGTATTTT. The rearrangement links TRBV9 to TRBJ2-3, with no clear D. The V gene lost 1 base and the J gene lost 6 bases, with 6 bases spanning the gap. The germline gives CDR1 SGDLS, CDR2 YYNGEE. This CDR3 contains 12 residues.

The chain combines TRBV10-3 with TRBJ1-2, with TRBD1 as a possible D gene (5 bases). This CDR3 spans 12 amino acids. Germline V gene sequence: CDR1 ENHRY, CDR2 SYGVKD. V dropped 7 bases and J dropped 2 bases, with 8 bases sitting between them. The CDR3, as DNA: TGTGCCATCAAGTCAGGGAACTATGGCTACACCTTC. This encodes CAIKSGNYGYTF.

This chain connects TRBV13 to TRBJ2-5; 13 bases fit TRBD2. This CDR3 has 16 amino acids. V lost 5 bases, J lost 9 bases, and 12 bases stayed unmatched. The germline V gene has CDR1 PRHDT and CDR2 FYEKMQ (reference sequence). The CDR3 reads CASSPAGLAGAGAQYF. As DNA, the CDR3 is TGTGCCAGCAGCCCGGCTGGACTAGCGGGGGCGGGGGCCCAGTACTTC. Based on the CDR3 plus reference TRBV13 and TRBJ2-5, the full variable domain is AAGVIQSPRHLIKEKRETATLKCYPIPRHDTVYWYQQGPGQDPQFLISFYEKMQSDKGSIPDRFSAQQFSDYHSELNMSSLELGDSALYFCASSPAGLAGAGAQYFGPGTRLLVL.

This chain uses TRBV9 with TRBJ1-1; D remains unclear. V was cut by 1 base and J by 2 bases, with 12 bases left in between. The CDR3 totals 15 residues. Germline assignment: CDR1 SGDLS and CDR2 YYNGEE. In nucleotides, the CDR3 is TGTGCCAGCAGCGTACTTGGTGCCCCTAACACTGAAGCTTTCTTT. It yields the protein CASSVLGAPNTEAFF.